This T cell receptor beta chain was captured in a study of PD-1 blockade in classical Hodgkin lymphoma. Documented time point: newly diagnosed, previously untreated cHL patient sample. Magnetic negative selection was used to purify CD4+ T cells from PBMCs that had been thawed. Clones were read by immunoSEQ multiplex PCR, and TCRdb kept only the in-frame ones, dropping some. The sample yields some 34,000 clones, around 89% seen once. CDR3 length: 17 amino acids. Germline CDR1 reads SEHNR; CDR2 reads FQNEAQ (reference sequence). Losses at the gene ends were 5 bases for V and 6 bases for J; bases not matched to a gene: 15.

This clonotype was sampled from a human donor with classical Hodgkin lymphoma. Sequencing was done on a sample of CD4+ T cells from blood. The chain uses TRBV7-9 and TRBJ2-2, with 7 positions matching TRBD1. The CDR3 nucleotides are TGTGCCAGCAGCGCAAAACGACAGGGCGATTTTGCCGGGGAGCTGTTTTTT. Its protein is CASSAKRQGDFAGELFF. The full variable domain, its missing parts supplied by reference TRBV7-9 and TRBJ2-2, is DTGVSQNPRHKITKRGQNVTFRCDPISEHNRLYWYRQTLGQGPEFLTYFQNEAQLEKSRLLSDRFSAERPKGSFSTLEIQRTEQGDSAMYLCASSAKRQGDFAGELFFGEGSRLTVL.